A selection of T cell receptor beta chains follows, all from one sample in a study of neurological immune-mediated disorders. A single record per CDR3 protein comes from TCRdb applying MiXCR to the 5' RACE reads. The table shows around 15,000 distinct CDR3 sequences, with about 3.6% occurring only once. The sequenced sample was CD8+ T cells from blood. The origin of the receptors is a woman between 40 and 50 years old in good health. Both conserved end residues are part of each CDR3. Each record gives: D gene, clone size, V gene, CDR3 length, J gene, CDR3 protein, CDR3 DNA. A D gene is named only where the DNA matches it firmly. Part of the rows lack a size; the others show once, few, many or a class for expanded clones.

d_gene: TRBD1
abundance: many
v_gene: TRBV29-1
len: 13
j_gene: TRBJ2-2
CDR3aa: CSGTSGGTGELFF
CDR3nt: TGCAGCGGAACTTCAGGGGGCACCGGGGAGCTGTTTTTT

d_gene: -
abundance: many
v_gene: TRBV5-5
len: 14
j_gene: TRBJ2-5
CDR3aa: CASSLGLGEETQYF
CDR3nt: TGTGCCAGCAGCTTGGGACTAGGAGAGGAGACCCAGTACTTC

d_gene: -
abundance: many
v_gene: TRBV7-9
len: 14
j_gene: TRBJ2-3
CDR3aa: CASLGLPYTDTQYF
CDR3nt: TGTGCCAGCCTCGGTCTACCCTACACAGATACGCAGTATTTT

d_gene: -
abundance: -
v_gene: TRBV28
len: 20
j_gene: TRBJ1-6
CDR3aa: CASSFYICSAIRDYNSPLHF
CDR3nt: -

d_gene: -
abundance: many
v_gene: TRBV27
len: 16
j_gene: TRBJ1-5
CDR3aa: CASSLSPGIRAQPQHF
CDR3nt: TGTGCCAGCAGTTTATCGCCGGGGATCCGGGCTCAGCCCCAGCATTTT

d_gene: -
abundance: many
v_gene: TRBV28
len: 15
j_gene: TRBJ2-6
CDR3aa: CASKIGVRGANVLTF
CDR3nt: TGTGCCAGCAAGATCGGCGTGCGAGGGGCCAACGTCCTGACTTTC

d_gene: TRBD1
abundance: many
v_gene: TRBV5-1
len: 18
j_gene: TRBJ1-5
CDR3aa: CASSLNRPRGNYNQPQHF
CDR3nt: TGCGCCAGCAGCTTGAACCGGCCCAGGGGGAACTACAATCAGCCCCAGCATTTT

d_gene: TRBD1
abundance: many
v_gene: TRBV20-1
len: 14
j_gene: TRBJ2-7
CDR3aa: CSAQPGQGAYEQYF
CDR3nt: TGCAGTGCCCAACCGGGACAGGGGGCTTACGAGCAGTACTTC

d_gene: -
abundance: many
v_gene: TRBV5-6
len: 14
j_gene: TRBJ1-2
CDR3aa: CASSSQLQFYGYTF
CDR3nt: TGTGCCAGCAGCTCCCAGTTGCAGTTCTATGGCTACACCTTC

d_gene: -
abundance: many
v_gene: TRBV28
len: 13
j_gene: TRBJ2-7
CDR3aa: CASSFRQDEEQYF
CDR3nt: TGTGCCAGCAGTTTTCGACAGGATGAAGAGCAGTACTTC

d_gene: TRBD1
abundance: many
v_gene: TRBV4-1
len: 13
j_gene: TRBJ1-2
CDR3aa: CASSPQGQNGYTF
CDR3nt: TGCGCCAGCAGCCCGCAGGGACAGAATGGCTACACCTTC

d_gene: -
abundance: many
v_gene: TRBV20-1
len: 11
j_gene: TRBJ1-3
CDR3aa: CSAPQGNTIYF
CDR3nt: TGCAGTGCACCACAGGGAAACACCATATATTTT

d_gene: TRBD2
abundance: many
v_gene: TRBV7-2
len: 14
j_gene: TRBJ2-7
CDR3aa: CASSQGGRSHEQYF
CDR3nt: TGTGCCAGCAGCCAAGGCGGGAGGAGCCACGAGCAGTACTTC

d_gene: -
abundance: many
v_gene: TRBV20-1
len: 14
j_gene: TRBJ1-5
CDR3aa: CSAPDRLPNQPQHF
CDR3nt: TGCAGTGCCCCGGACAGACTCCCCAATCAGCCCCAGCATTTT

d_gene: -
abundance: many
v_gene: TRBV27
len: 13
j_gene: TRBJ2-2
CDR3aa: CASNNREAGELFF
CDR3nt: TGTGCCAGCAACAATAGAGAAGCGGGGGAGCTGTTTTTT

d_gene: -
abundance: many
v_gene: TRBV11-2
len: 15
j_gene: TRBJ2-3
CDR3aa: CASSLGWERTDTQYF
CDR3nt: TGTGCCAGCAGCTTAGGATGGGAGCGCACAGATACGCAGTATTTT

d_gene: -
abundance: many
v_gene: TRBV7-8
len: 17
j_gene: TRBJ1-4
CDR3aa: CASSFLGGTGANEKLFF
CDR3nt: TGTGCCAGCAGCTTTCTTGGGGGCACTGGGGCTAATGAAAAACTGTTTTTT

d_gene: TRBD1
abundance: many
v_gene: TRBV14
len: 15
j_gene: TRBJ2-7
CDR3aa: CASSPGRDRAYEQYF
CDR3nt: TGTGCCAGCAGCCCAGGAAGGGACAGGGCCTACGAGCAGTACTTC

d_gene: -
abundance: many
v_gene: TRBV15
len: 15
j_gene: TRBJ2-2
CDR3aa: CATSRVNRHTGELFF
CDR3nt: TGTGCCACCAGCAGAGTCAACAGACACACCGGGGAGCTGTTTTTT

d_gene: TRBD2
abundance: many
v_gene: TRBV12-3/TRBV12-4
len: 17
j_gene: TRBJ2-5
CDR3aa: CASSSGTSGLLGETQYF
CDR3nt: TGTGCCAGCAGTTCAGGGACTAGCGGCCTGCTGGGGGAGACCCAGTACTTC

d_gene: -
abundance: many
v_gene: TRBV7-9
len: 14
j_gene: TRBJ2-1
CDR3aa: CASSQTSAYNEQFF
CDR3nt: TGTGCCAGCAGCCAGACTAGTGCTTACAATGAGCAGTTCTTC

d_gene: TRBD2
abundance: many
v_gene: TRBV3-1
len: 18
j_gene: TRBJ2-7
CDR3aa: CASSQEGPGLAISYEQYF
CDR3nt: TGTGCCAGCAGCCAAGAGGGACCCGGACTAGCCATCTCCTACGAGCAGTACTTC

d_gene: TRBD2
abundance: many
v_gene: TRBV5-5
len: 12
j_gene: TRBJ2-7
CDR3aa: CASRREEDEQYF
CDR3nt: TGTGCCAGCAGACGGGAGGAAGACGAGCAGTACTTC

d_gene: -
abundance: medium-sized
v_gene: TRBV28
len: 11
j_gene: TRBJ1-1
CDR3aa: CASSGYTEAFF
CDR3nt: TGTGCCAGCAGCGGATACACTGAAGCTTTCTTT

d_gene: -
abundance: many
v_gene: TRBV28
len: 17
j_gene: TRBJ2-7
CDR3aa: CASSTLGASVGSYEQYF
CDR3nt: TGTGCCAGCAGTACCCTTGGGGCTAGCGTAGGATCCTACGAGCAGTACTTC

d_gene: TRBD2
abundance: many
v_gene: TRBV20-1
len: 16
j_gene: TRBJ2-5
CDR3aa: CSAREFGGSVWETQYF
CDR3nt: TGCAGTGCTAGAGAATTTGGCGGGAGTGTCTGGGAGACCCAGTACTTC

d_gene: -
abundance: many
v_gene: TRBV20-1
len: 15
j_gene: TRBJ2-4
CDR3aa: CSARSREDGENIQYF
CDR3nt: TGCAGTGCTAGGTCCCGTGAGGACGGGGAAAACATTCAGTACTTC

d_gene: -
abundance: many
v_gene: TRBV6-2/TRBV6-3
len: 12
j_gene: TRBJ1-1
CDR3aa: CASSPPFRAAFF
CDR3nt: TGTGCCAGCAGTCCGCCTTTTAGAGCAGCTTTCTTT

d_gene: -
abundance: -
v_gene: TRBV27
len: 15
j_gene: TRBJ2-4
CDR3aa: CASSLGQGAKNIQYF
CDR3nt: TGTGCCAGCAGTTTAGGGCAGGGAGCCAAAAACATTCAGTACTTC

d_gene: TRBD1
abundance: many
v_gene: TRBV5-1
len: 17
j_gene: TRBJ2-2
CDR3aa: CASSLILDRVLGGELFF
CDR3nt: TGCGCCAGCAGCTTGATTCTGGACAGGGTCCTGGGCGGGGAGCTGTTTTTT

d_gene: -
abundance: many
v_gene: TRBV7-9
len: 13
j_gene: TRBJ2-5
CDR3aa: CASSHPARETQYF
CDR3nt: TGTGCCAGCAGCCATCCTGCGCGAGAGACCCAGTACTTC

d_gene: TRBD1
abundance: many
v_gene: TRBV5-1
len: 16
j_gene: TRBJ1-2
CDR3aa: CASSLNSGQGPGGYTF
CDR3nt: TGCGCCAGCAGCTTGAACTCCGGACAGGGTCCGGGTGGCTACACCTTC

d_gene: -
abundance: many
v_gene: TRBV21-1
len: 18
j_gene: TRBJ2-7
CDR3aa: CASSKNNSKASGPYEQYF
CDR3nt: TGTGCCAGCAGCAAAAACAACAGTAAGGCTAGCGGTCCCTACGAGCAGTACTTC

d_gene: TRBD1
abundance: many
v_gene: TRBV10-1
len: 14
j_gene: TRBJ2-3
CDR3aa: CASREQGGADTQYF
CDR3nt: TGCGCCAGTCGTGAACAGGGGGGAGCAGATACGCAGTATTTT

d_gene: -
abundance: medium-sized
v_gene: TRBV6-2/TRBV6-3
len: 14
j_gene: TRBJ2-1
CDR3aa: CASTEGRDYNEQFF
CDR3nt: TGTGCCAGCACCGAAGGGAGAGACTACAATGAGCAGTTCTTC

d_gene: -
abundance: many
v_gene: TRBV28
len: 15
j_gene: TRBJ1-1
CDR3aa: CASSLSPPGSYEAFF
CDR3nt: TGTGCCAGCAGTTTATCCCCACCGGGCTCCTATGAAGCTTTCTTT

d_gene: -
abundance: many
v_gene: TRBV6-2/TRBV6-3
len: 12
j_gene: TRBJ2-3
CDR3aa: CASSYSAGYNYF
CDR3nt: TGTGCCAGCAGTTACTCTGCGGGTTACAACTATTTT

d_gene: -
abundance: many
v_gene: TRBV14
len: 14
j_gene: TRBJ1-5
CDR3aa: CASSQGSGNQPQHF
CDR3nt: TGTGCCAGCAGCCAAGGAAGCGGCAATCAGCCCCAGCATTTT

d_gene: TRBD1
abundance: many
v_gene: TRBV20-1
len: 15
j_gene: TRBJ2-3
CDR3aa: CSAEIRDRGPDTQYF
CDR3nt: TGCAGTGCTGAAATCCGGGACAGGGGTCCTGATACGCAGTATTTT

d_gene: -
abundance: many
v_gene: TRBV7-8
len: 14
j_gene: TRBJ1-1
CDR3aa: CASSPTGMNTEAFF
CDR3nt: TGTGCCAGCAGCCCTACAGGGATGAACACTGAAGCTTTCTTT

d_gene: TRBD1
abundance: many
v_gene: TRBV11-2
len: 14
j_gene: TRBJ2-7
CDR3aa: CASSLGTGFYEQYF
CDR3nt: TGTGCCAGCAGCTTAGGGACAGGGTTCTACGAGCAGTACTTC

d_gene: -
abundance: few
v_gene: TRBV27
len: 12
j_gene: TRBJ1-5
CDR3aa: CASRAGNQPQHF
CDR3nt: TGTGCCAGCAGGGCGGGCAATCAGCCCCAGCATTTT

d_gene: TRBD2
abundance: many
v_gene: TRBV28
len: 16
j_gene: TRBJ2-3
CDR3aa: CASSLGTSGTTDTQYF
CDR3nt: TGTGCCAGCAGTCTAGGGACTAGCGGGACTACAGATACGCAGTATTTT

d_gene: TRBD2
abundance: -
v_gene: TRBV28
len: 16
j_gene: TRBJ2-1
CDR3aa: CASSGLAGEVPNEQFF
CDR3nt: TGTGCCAGCAGTGGTTTAGCGGGAGAGGTTCCCAATGAGCAGTTCTTC

d_gene: -
abundance: many
v_gene: TRBV20-1
len: 14
j_gene: TRBJ2-2
CDR3aa: CSARLALNTGELFF
CDR3nt: TGCAGTGCTAGACTAGCCTTGAACACCGGGGAGCTGTTTTTT